The text below deals with one T cell receptor beta chain. Sample-barcoded 5' priming and a J-beta primer mix drove a second PCR of roughly 6 to 12 cycles. TCRdb re-called the 5' RACE reads through MiXCR, storing one row per CDR3 protein. The sample lists around 870,000 distinct CDR3 sequences, 25% to 30% occurring once. The germline V gene encodes CDR1 LGHNA and CDR2 YNFKEQ. This CDR3 has 14 residues. The trim removed 2 bases at V and 4 bases at J, leaving 4 bases unmatched. This record comes from a study of blood T cells in healthy people across ages. This chain uses TRBV4-2 with TRBJ2-7; 8 bases agree with TRBD1. The clonotype was recovered from a woman older than 75 in good health. Specimen: blood. The CDR3 spells CASSQMQGAYEQYF. In DNA, the CDR3 is TGTGCCAGCAGCCAAATGCAGGGGGCTTACGAGCAGTACTTC.